A selection of T cell receptor beta chains follows, all from one sample in a study of T cell repertoires in cytomegalovirus infection. A single record per CDR3 protein comes from TCRdb applying MiXCR to the reads. The sample consists of a few hundred thousand distinct CDR3 sequences, less than 20% of them appearing once. Sequenced material: PBMCs. The receptors come from a human donor in good health (CMV status not recorded). Some clones in this sample may be carry-over from other donors' samples. CDR3s include the opening cysteine and the closing phenylalanine or tryptophan. D genes are given only for firm matches. Size tells how often a clone was seen (once, few, many) or the class of an expanded clone, and some rows leave it out.

>NA|TRBV30|many|TRBJ1-2
TGTGCCTGGAGGACAGGATCAAGCGGCTACACCTTC
CAWRTGSSGYTF
>NA|TRBV5-6|NA|TRBJ2-5
TGTGCCAGCAGCTTGGCAGGGGCTGCCCCCAAGGCCCAGTACTTC
CASSLAGAAPKAQYF
>NA|TRBV7-2|many|TRBJ2-1
TGTGCCAGCAGTTATCCGGGACTAACAGACGACAGGAGCTCCTACAATGAGCAGTTCTTC
CASSYPGLTDDRSSYNEQFF
>NA|TRBV7-2|many|TRBJ2-7
TGTGCCAGCAGCCGTTCTGCGGGGCCCCTGGGCGAGCAGTACTTC
CASSRSAGPLGEQYF
>NA|TRBV7-2|many|TRBJ2-3
TGTGCCAGCAGCTTTAGGGGCGGACAAGATACGCAGTATTTT
CASSFRGGQDTQYF
>TRBD2|TRBV5-1|NA|TRBJ2-3
TGCGCCAGCAGCTGGGACTCCGGGAGGACGCAGTATTTT
CASSWDSGRTQYF
>NA|TRBV4-2|few|TRBJ1-6
TGTGCCAGCAGCCAAGCGGGGGCTTCACCCCTCCACTTT
CASSQAGASPLHF
>TRBD1|TRBV11-2|many|TRBJ1-2
TGTGCCAGCAGCTGGCTGGGACAGGGAGGTGGCTACACCTTC
CASSWLGQGGGYTF
>NA|TRBV18|NA|TRBJ1-1
TGTGCCAGCTCACCACGGGGGCGCGTGATGAACACTGAAGCTTTCTTT
CASSPRGRVMNTEAFF
>NA|TRBV20-1|few|TRBJ2-5
TGCAGTGCTAGAGTGGGGGGAGTTTGGGAGACCCAGTACTTC
CSARVGGVWETQYF
>NA|TRBV12-3/TRBV12-4|NA|TRBJ2-3
TGTGCCAGCACAGGTACGAACAATCAGCCCCAGTATTTT
CASTGTNNQPQYF
>NA|TRBV12-3/TRBV12-4|many|TRBJ2-1
TGTGCCAGCAGTTTCGGGAATGAGCAGTTCTTC
CASSFGNEQFF
>NA|TRBV29-1|few|TRBJ1-2
TGCAGCGTCGACCCGGGGAGGGCAGATGGCTACACCTTC
CSVDPGRADGYTF
>NA|TRBV7-2|many|TRBJ2-1
TGTGCCAGCAGCCCACGAGGCAACCTGGGGGCCTACAATGAGCAGTTCTTC
CASSPRGNLGAYNEQFF
>NA|TRBV24-1|few|TRBJ1-1
TGTGCCACCAGTGATTTCCCGACAGGTTTTGTCTTT
CATSDFPTGFVF
>TRBD1|TRBV7-6|few|TRBJ1-5
TGTGCCAGCAGCTTTACAGGGGCGGGTCAGCATTTT
CASSFTGAGQHF
>NA|TRBV7-2|many|TRBJ1-4
TGTGCCAGCAGCGCCCAAGGGGGGTCTGGTGAAAAACTGTTTTTT
CASSAQGGSGEKLFF
>TRBD1|TRBV19|NA|TRBJ1-2
TGTGCCAGTAGACCCTCAGGGGGTATTGGCTACACCTTC
CASRPSGGIGYTF
>NA|TRBV4-1|NA|TRBJ1-2
TGCGCCAGCAGCCAGGATGTGGGGGGCGACGGAGGCTACACCTTC
CASSQDVGGDGGYTF
>NA|TRBV20-1|few|TRBJ1-1
TGCAGTGCTAGACCCGGCGGACTGAACACTGAAGCTTTCTTT
CSARPGGLNTEAFF
>TRBD2|TRBV7-9|NA|TRBJ2-2
TGTGCCAGCAGAGCACTAGCGGGGAGGAACACCGGGGAGCTGTTTTTT
CASRALAGRNTGELFF
>NA|TRBV7-8|few|TRBJ2-7
TGTGCCAGCAGTCCCCCCCGCGAGCAGTACTTC
CASSPPREQYF
>TRBD1|TRBV24-1|few|TRBJ1-1
TGTGCCACCAGTGATCCGGACAGGGGAAACACTGAAGCTTTCTTT
CATSDPDRGNTEAFF
>NA|TRBV27|few|TRBJ2-1
TGTGCCAGCAGTTTATCATGGGGGGGGGCCAATGAGCAGTTCTTC
CASSLSWGGANEQFF
>TRBD1|TRBV7-8|many|TRBJ1-5
TGTGCCAGCAGCCCGGACAGGGTCACGTCGTCCCAGCATTTT
CASSPDRVTSSQHF
>NA|TRBV2|few|TRBJ1-1
TGTGCCAGCAGTGGGAGGGAAGCTTTCTTT
CASSGREAFF
>TRBD2|TRBV11-2|NA|TRBJ2-3
TGTGCCAGCAGCCTACGAGCGGGGGCCTCCACAGATACGCAGTATTTT
CASSLRAGASTDTQYF
>NA|TRBV5-4|many|TRBJ1-4
TGTGCCAGCAGCTTGCAGGCAACTAATGAAAAACTGTTTTTT
CASSLQATNEKLFF
>TRBD2|TRBV7-2|many|TRBJ2-1
TGTGCCAGCAGCTTAGCCGTAAGGGGGGTAGCGGGAGTTTACAATGAGCAGTTCTTC
CASSLAVRGVAGVYNEQFF
>TRBD1|TRBV18|NA|TRBJ2-1
TGTGCCAGCTCACCCGACAGGGGGCTAGGAGAGCAGTTCTTC
CASSPDRGLGEQFF
>NA|TRBV19|NA|TRBJ1-1
TGTGCCAGTATGAGCGCGAACACTGAAGCTTTCTTT
CASMSANTEAFF
>TRBD1|TRBV11-2|many|TRBJ2-2
TGTGCCAGCAGCGCCGAGTCGACAGGGTCCACCGGGGAGCTGTTTTTT
CASSAESTGSTGELFF
>NA|TRBV12-3/TRBV12-4|NA|TRBJ2-1
TGTGCCAGCAGATCGGCACTAGCTGGTGAGCAGTTCTTC
CASRSALAGEQFF
>TRBD1|TRBV20-1|few|TRBJ2-5
TGCAGTGCCCTGGACAGGGTTGAGACCCAGTACTTC
CSALDRVETQYF
>TRBD2|TRBV10-3|few|TRBJ2-3
TGTGCCATCAGTGAAAATAGCGGGAGTGATAATACGCAGTATTTT
CAISENSGSDNTQYF
>NA|TRBV6-6|few|TRBJ2-3
TGTGCCAGCAGAACCTCTACCCCTAGCACAGATACGCAGTATTTT
CASRTSTPSTDTQYF
>NA|TRBV12-3/TRBV12-4|many|TRBJ2-5
TGTGCCAGTTCTGGACGGACAGATCAAGCCCAGTACTTC
CASSGRTDQAQYF
>NA|TRBV28|few|TRBJ2-1
TGTGCCAGCAGTTTATGGCACGAGCAGTTCTTC
CASSLWHEQFF
>NA|TRBV5-4|NA|TRBJ2-1
TGTGCCAGCAGCTCGGAGGGCCCTAGCTCCTACAATGAGCAGTTCTTC
CASSSEGPSSYNEQFF
>NA|TRBV7-6|NA|TRBJ2-1
TGTGCCAGCAGCCCCCTTACTACTGAGCAGTTCTTC
CASSPLTTEQFF
>TRBD2|TRBV27|NA|TRBJ2-3
TGTGCCACCGGACTAGCGGGAGGGAGGGATACGCAGTATTTT
CATGLAGGRDTQYF
>TRBD2|TRBV28|NA|TRBJ2-5
TGTGCCAGCAGCCCCGGGGACGCTAGCGGGGACCAAGAGACCCAGTACTTC
CASSPGDASGDQETQYF
>TRBD1|TRBV5-1|NA|TRBJ1-1
TGCGCCAGCAGCTTGGCGGGGGACAGGGGGAACACTGAAGCTTTCTTT
CASSLAGDRGNTEAFF
>TRBD1|TRBV19|few|TRBJ2-3
TGTGCCAGTAGTCGACAGGGGGATACGCAGTATTTT
CASSRQGDTQYF
>NA|TRBV20-1|few|TRBJ1-6
TGCAGTGCTAGAAAGGGACCGGGTATGGGCTCCTATAATTCACCCCTCCACTTT
CSARKGPGMGSYNSPLHF
>TRBD2|TRBV7-8|many|TRBJ2-5
TGTGCCAGCAGATTAGTCAGGACTAGCGGGAGTGGGGAGACCCAGTACTTC
CASRLVRTSGSGETQYF
>TRBD1|TRBV29-1|NA|TRBJ1-1
TGCAGCGTAGCCGCGGGACAGCTGTTGAACACTGAAGCTTTCTTT
CSVAAGQLLNTEAFF
>TRBD1|TRBV11-2|NA|TRBJ2-5
TGTGCCAGCAGCTTACCAGGGGGCACAAAGACCCAGTACTTC
CASSLPGGTKTQYF
>TRBD2|TRBV20-1|NA|TRBJ2-1
TGCAGTCCCAAGCTAGCGGGGGGGGGCAATGAGCAGTTCTTC
CSPKLAGGGNEQFF
>TRBD1|TRBV15|NA|TRBJ1-5
TGTGCCACCAGCAGAGGACAGGGGCCCAATCAGCCCCAGCATTTT
CATSRGQGPNQPQHF
>NA|TRBV11-2|many|TRBJ2-1
TGTGCCAGCAGCCCTCTAGGAGGATACAATGAGCAGTTCTTC
CASSPLGGYNEQFF
>TRBD1|TRBV4-2|many|TRBJ2-7
TGTGCCAGCAGCCAAGGGGGACAGGCGGGGGAGCAGTACTTC
CASSQGGQAGEQYF
>TRBD2|TRBV14|many|TRBJ2-1
TGTGCCAGCAGCCAAGATCTCATTAGAGCGGGGCACAATGAGCAGTTCTTC
CASSQDLIRAGHNEQFF
>NA|TRBV5-4|few|TRBJ1-2
TGTGCCAGCAGCATATCGACAGTTGACTATGGCTACACCTTC
CASSISTVDYGYTF